The TCR beta chain described here comes from a study of T-cell reconstitution after alpha-beta-depleted transplantation in children. Researchers prepared the TCRbeta library using unique molecular identifiers, the study reports. TCRdb processed the PCR reads anew with MiXCR; each CDR3 protein has one entry. Of 600,000 to 700,000 distinct CDR3 sequences listed, 15% to 20% were seen once; the top ten hold 0.8% to 1.1%. Germline V CDR1 and CDR2: LGHDT, YNNKEL (reference sequence). V was pared by 7 bases and J by 3 bases, with 10 bases of the junction left unmatched. This CDR3 spans 15 amino acids. The input for sequencing was PBMCs from the stem cell graft donor, taken from the stem cell graft. The rearrangement links TRBV3-1 to TRBJ2-5, with TRBD2 matching 8 bases. This clonotype originated in a human donor who donated a stem cell graft to a child with acute myeloid leukemia. The CDR3 bases are TGTGCCAGCACGTCCCCGGGGGGGCGCGAAGAGACCCAGTACTTC. Its translation is CASTSPGGREETQYF.